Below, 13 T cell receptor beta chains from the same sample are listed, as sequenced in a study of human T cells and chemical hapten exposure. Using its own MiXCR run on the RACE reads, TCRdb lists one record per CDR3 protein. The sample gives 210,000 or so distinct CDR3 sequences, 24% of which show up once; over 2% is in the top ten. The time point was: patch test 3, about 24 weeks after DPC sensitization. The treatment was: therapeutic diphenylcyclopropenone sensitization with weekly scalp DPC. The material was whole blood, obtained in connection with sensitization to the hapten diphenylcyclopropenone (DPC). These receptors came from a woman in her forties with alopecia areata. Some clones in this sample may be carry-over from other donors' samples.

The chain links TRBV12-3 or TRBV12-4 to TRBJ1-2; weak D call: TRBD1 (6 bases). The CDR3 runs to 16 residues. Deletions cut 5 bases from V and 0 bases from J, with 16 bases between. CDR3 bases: TGTGCCAGCAGTATGGGGGCCGGGGCCCCTAACTATGGCTACACCTTC. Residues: CASSMGAGAPNYGYTF.

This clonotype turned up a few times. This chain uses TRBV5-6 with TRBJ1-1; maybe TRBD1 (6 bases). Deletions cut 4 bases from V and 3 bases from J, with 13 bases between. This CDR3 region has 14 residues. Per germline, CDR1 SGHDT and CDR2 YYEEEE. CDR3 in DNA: TGTGCCAGCAGCCCATGGCCAGGGGACACTGAAGCTTTCTTT. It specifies CASSPWPGDTEAFF. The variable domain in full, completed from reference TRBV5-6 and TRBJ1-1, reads DAGVTQSPTHLIKTRGQQVTLRCSPKSGHDTVSWYQQALGQGPQFIFQYYEEEERQRGNFPDRFSGHQFPNYSSELNVNALLLGDSALYLCASSPWPGDTEAFFGQGTRLTVV.

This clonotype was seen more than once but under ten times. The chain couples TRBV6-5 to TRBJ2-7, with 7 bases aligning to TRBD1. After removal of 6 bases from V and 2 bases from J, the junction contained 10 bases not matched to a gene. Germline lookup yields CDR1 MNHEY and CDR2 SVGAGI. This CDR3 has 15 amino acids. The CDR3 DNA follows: TGTGCCAGCAGACGTGGACAGGTGGGCCCCTACGAGCAGTACTTC. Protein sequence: CASRRGQVGPYEQYF.

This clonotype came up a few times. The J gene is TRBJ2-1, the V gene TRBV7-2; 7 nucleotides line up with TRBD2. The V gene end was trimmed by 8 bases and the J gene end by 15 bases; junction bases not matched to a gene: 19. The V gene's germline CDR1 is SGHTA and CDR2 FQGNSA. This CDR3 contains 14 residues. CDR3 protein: CASSSILGGSTTFF. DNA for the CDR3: TGTGCCAGCTCAAGTATCTTGGGGGGGAGTACCACGTTCTTC.

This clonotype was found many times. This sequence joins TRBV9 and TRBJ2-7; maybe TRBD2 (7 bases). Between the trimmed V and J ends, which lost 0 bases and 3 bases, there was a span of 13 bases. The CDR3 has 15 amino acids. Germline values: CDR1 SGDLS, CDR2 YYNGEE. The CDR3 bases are TGTGCCAGCAGCGTAGGGTGGGGAGGGGGCTACGAGCAGTACTTC. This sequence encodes CASSVGWGGGYEQYF.

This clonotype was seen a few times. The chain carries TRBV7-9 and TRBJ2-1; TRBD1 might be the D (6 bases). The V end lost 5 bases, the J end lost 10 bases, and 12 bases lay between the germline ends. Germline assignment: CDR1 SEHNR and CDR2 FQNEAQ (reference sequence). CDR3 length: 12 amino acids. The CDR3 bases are TGTGCCAGCAGCCTACAGGGAATCGAGCAGTTCTTC. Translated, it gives CASSLQGIEQFF.

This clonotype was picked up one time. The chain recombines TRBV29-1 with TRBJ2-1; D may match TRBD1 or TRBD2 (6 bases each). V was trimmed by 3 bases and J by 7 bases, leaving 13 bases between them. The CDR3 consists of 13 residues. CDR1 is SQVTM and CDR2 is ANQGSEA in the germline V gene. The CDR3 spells CSVEGGRGNEQFF. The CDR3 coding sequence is TGCAGCGTTGAGGGGGGAAGGGGGAATGAGCAGTTCTTC.

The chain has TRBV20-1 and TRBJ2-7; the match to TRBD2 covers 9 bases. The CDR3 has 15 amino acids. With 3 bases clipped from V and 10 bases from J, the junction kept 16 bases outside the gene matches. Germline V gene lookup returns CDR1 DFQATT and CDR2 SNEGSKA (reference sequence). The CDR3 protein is CSASSASGVRYGQYF. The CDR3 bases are TGCAGTGCTAGTTCGGCTAGCGGGGTCCGATACGGCCAGTACTTC.

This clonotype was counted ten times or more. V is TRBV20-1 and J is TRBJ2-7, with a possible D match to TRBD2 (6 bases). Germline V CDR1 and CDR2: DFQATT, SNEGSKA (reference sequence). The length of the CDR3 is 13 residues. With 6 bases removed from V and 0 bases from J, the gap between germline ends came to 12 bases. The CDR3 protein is CSAAGSNSYEQYF. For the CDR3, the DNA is TGCAGTGCCGCGGGGTCCAACTCCTACGAGCAGTACTTC.

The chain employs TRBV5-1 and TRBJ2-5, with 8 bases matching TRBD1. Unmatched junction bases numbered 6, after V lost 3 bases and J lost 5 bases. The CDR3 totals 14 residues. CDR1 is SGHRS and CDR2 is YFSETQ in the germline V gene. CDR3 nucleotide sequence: TGCGCCAGCAGCTCTACGACAGGGGTTGAGACCCAGTACTTC. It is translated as CASSSTTGVETQYF.

The CDR3 DNA is TGTGCCAGCAGCTTAGGGTCGACAGGACCATCCTACGAGCAGTACTTC. This gives the protein CASSLGSTGPSYEQYF. The chain recombines TRBV7-2 with TRBJ2-7, with D tentatively TRBD1 (6 bases). Germline V CDR1 and CDR2: SGHTA, FQGNSA. The CDR3 covers 16 residues. Trimming pared 1 base from V and 1 base from J, leaving 14 bases between.

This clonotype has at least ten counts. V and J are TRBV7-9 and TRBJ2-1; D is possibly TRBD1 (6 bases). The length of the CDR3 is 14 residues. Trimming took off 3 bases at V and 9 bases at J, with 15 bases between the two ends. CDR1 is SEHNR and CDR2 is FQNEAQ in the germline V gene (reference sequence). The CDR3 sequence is CASSFWTVQAEQFF. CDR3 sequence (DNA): TGTGCCAGCAGCTTTTGGACAGTCCAGGCTGAGCAGTTCTTC.

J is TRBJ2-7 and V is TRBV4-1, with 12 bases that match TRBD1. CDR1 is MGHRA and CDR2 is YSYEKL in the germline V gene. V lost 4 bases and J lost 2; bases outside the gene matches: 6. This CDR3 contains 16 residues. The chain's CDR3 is CASSLGGTGGPYEQYF. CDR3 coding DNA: TGCGCCAGCAGCCTAGGGGGGACAGGGGGCCCCTACGAGCAGTACTTC.